The clone carrying this TCR beta chain was seen just once. Germline CDR1 and CDR2: SGHRS and YFSETQ. This CDR3 is built from 14 residues. After removal of 4 bases from V and 0 bases from J, the junction contained 3 bases not matched to a gene. The sample comes from a study of control samples from healthy donors and cancer patients. Assay: immunoSEQ multiplex PCR; the TCRdb copy retains only in-frame clones and omits some. The profile shows 150,000 or so clones, 93% of them singletons. V and J are TRBV5-1 and TRBJ2-7, with 8 nucleotides matching TRBD1. The sequenced sample consisted of blood. The TCR comes from a man aged 50 or older in good health. The CDR3 here is CASSGGTGSYEQYF. The CDR3 DNA reads as TGCGCCAGCAGCGGAGGGACAGGCTCCTACGAGCAGTACTTC. Drawing the rest from reference TRBV5-1 and TRBJ2-7, the complete variable domain is KAGVTQTPRYLIKTRGQQVTLSCSPISGHRSVSWYQQTPGQGLQFLFEYFSETQRNKGNFPGRFSGRQFSNSRSEMNVSTLELGDSALYLCASSGGTGSYEQYFGPGTRLTVT.